This TCR beta chain was obtained from a study of radiotherapy plus CTLA-4 blockade in lung cancer. The protocol was immunoSEQ multiplex PCR, while the TCRdb copy is restricted to in-frame clones and leaves out a portion. The sample holds tens of thousands of clones, roughly 90% seen once. Looked up from germline, CDR1 is SGHNT and CDR2 is YYREEE (reference sequence). V lost 0 bases to trimming and J lost 4 bases; unmatched junction nucleotides: 1. The CDR3 is 15 residues long. This specimen was peripheral blood, taken from a patient treated with radiotherapy plus ipilimumab. The source of this sequence is a human donor with non-small cell lung cancer whose response to radiotherapy plus ipilimumab could not be evaluated. V and J are TRBV5-4 and TRBJ2-2; 9 positions match TRBD1. The CDR3 sequence is CASSLGQGGTGELFF. The CDR3, as DNA: TGTGCCAGCAGCTTGGGACAGGGGGGCACCGGGGAGCTGTTTTTT.